This T cell receptor (beta chain) originates from a study of T cell responses to AZD1222 COVID-19 vaccine. Profiled with immunoSEQ multiplex PCR; TCRdb holds only in-frame clones, not every one. The profile shows over 85,000 clones, 85% to 95% of them singletons. The CDR3 length is 15 residues. V shed 0 bases and J shed 7 bases, with 16 bases lying between them. Germline V CDR1 and CDR2: SGHRS, YFSETQ. The sample in question was peripheral blood, obtained on day 0 of AZD1222 vaccination. The source is an adult in good health. The genes are TRBV5-1 and TRBJ1-1, with D possibly matching TRBD1 (6 bases). The CDR3 sequence: CASSLVGASGIEAFF. The CDR3, as DNA: TGCGCCAGCAGCTTGGTGGGGGCGTCAGGCATTGAAGCTTTCTTT.